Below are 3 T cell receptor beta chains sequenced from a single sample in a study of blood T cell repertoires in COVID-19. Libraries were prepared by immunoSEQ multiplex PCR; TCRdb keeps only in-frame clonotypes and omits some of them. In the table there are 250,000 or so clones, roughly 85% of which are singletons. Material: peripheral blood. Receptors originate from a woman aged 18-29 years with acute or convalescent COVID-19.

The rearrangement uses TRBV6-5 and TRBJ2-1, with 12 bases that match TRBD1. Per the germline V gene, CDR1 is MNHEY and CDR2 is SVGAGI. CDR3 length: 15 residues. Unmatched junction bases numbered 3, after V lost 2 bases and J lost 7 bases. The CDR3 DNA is TGTGCCAGCAGTTACGGGACAGGGGGCATAAATGAGCAGTTCTTC. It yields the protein CASSYGTGGINEQFF.

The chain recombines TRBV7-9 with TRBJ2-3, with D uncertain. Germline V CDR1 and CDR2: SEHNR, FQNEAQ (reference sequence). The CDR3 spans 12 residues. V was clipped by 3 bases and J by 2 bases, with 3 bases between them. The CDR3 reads CASSFYTDTQYF. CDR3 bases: TGTGCCAGCAGCTTTTACACAGATACGCAGTATTTT.

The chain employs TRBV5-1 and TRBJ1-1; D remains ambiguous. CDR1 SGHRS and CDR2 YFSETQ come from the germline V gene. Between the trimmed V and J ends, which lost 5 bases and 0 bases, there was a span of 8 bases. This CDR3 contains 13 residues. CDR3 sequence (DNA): TGCGCCAGCAGGGAGCTCATGAACACTGAAGCTTTCTTT. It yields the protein CASRELMNTEAFF.